This T cell receptor (beta chain) was sequenced for a study of regulatory T cells in long-lasting Graves disease. The sample's time point: newly diagnosed GD, antithyroid drugs for less than 3 months. The TCR library was prepared using RNA isolated from PBMCs. Study-wide results and caveats: The persistent group shared roughly 2,700 public clonotypes, more than the approximately 1,000 shared by new patients.

Building of the TCR beta libraries involved iRepertoire HTBI primers and Arm-PCR of CDR3 regions. TCRdb independently ran MiXCR on the multiplex PCR reads; one entry per CDR3 protein. Of some 500,000 distinct CDR3 sequences listed, about 13% are singletons. Germline CDR1 is MGHDK and CDR2 is SYGVNS. This CDR3 contains 15 residues. Trimming at V came to 8 bases and at J to 1 base, leaving 10 bases not matched to a gene. This clonotype was seen ten or more times. The antigen remains unidentified. This sample also belongs to another study, concerning T cells in Graves' hyperthyroidism and ophthalmopathy. This second study notes: No ophthalmopathy progression within 18 months constituted stable Graves' hyperthyroidism. First-round RT-PCR targeting the TCR CDR3 was performed with the HTBI primer set. From stable hyperthyroidism, ophthalmopathy was set apart by a 13 V-J model.

This chain uses TRBV25-1 with TRBJ1-1, with 7 bases fitting TRBD1. Here the sequenced sample was peripheral blood mononuclear cells (PBMCs), taken at new diagnosis, from a patient treated with antithyroid drugs. This TCR came from a man aged 30 to 39 with Graves disease. The CDR3 DNA reads TGTGCCAGCGCCGAATACAGGGGAGGGAACACTGAAGCTTTCTTT. It encodes CASAEYRGGNTEAFF.